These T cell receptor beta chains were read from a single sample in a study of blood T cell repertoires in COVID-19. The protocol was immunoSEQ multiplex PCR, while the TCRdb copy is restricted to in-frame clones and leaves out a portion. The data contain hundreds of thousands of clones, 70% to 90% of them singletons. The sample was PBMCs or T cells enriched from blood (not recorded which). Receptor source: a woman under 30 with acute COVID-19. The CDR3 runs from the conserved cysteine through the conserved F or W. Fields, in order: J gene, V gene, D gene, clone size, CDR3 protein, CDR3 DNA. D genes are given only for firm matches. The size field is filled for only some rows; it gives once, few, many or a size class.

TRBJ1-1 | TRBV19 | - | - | CASSRPALGTTEAFF | TGTGCCAGTAGCCGACCCGCGCTAGGCACCACTGAAGCTTTCTTT
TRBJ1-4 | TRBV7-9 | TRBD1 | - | CASSTQGETNEKLFF | TGTGCCAGCAGTACCCAGGGGGAAACTAATGAAAAACTGTTTTTT
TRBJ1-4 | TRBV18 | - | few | CASSPGGLSEKLFF | TGTGCCAGCTCACCAGGTGGACTTAGTGAAAAACTGTTTTTT
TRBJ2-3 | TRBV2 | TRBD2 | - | CAIEGPGGVSDTQYF | TGTGCCATCGAGGGACCGGGGGGAGTATCAGATACGCAGTATTTT
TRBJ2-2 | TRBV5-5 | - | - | CASSSRTGELFF | TGTGCCAGCAGCTCTCGTACCGGGGAGCTGTTTTTT
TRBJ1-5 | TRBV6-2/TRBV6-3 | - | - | CASSYSLRQPQHF | TGTGCCAGCAGTTACTCGCTGAGGCAGCCCCAGCATTTT
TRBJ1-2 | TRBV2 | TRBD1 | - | CASSVSPTGVYGYTF | TGTGCCAGCAGCGTGTCGCCCACAGGGGTGTATGGCTACACCTTC
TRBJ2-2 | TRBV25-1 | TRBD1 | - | CASSATQGAATGELFF | TGTGCCAGCAGTGCCACACAGGGGGCGGCCACCGGGGAGCTGTTTTTT
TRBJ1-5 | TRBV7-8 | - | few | CASSPPRSQGISNQPQHF | TGTGCCAGCAGCCCGCCTAGGAGCCAGGGCATTAGCAATCAGCCCCAGCATTTT
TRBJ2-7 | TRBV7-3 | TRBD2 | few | CASSSGGIPYEQYF | TGTGCCAGCAGCTCGGGAGGGATCCCCTACGAGCAGTACTTC
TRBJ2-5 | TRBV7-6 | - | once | CASSLDGGETQYF | TGTGCCAGCAGCTTAGATGGGGGGGAGACCCAGTACTTC
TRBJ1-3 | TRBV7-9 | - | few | CASSLLSPRTLSGNTIYF | TGTGCCAGCAGCTTATTAAGTCCGCGCACCCTCTCTGGAAACACCATATATTTT
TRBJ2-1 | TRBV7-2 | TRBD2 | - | CASSRAGGLYNEQFF | TGTGCCAGCAGTCGGGCGGGAGGGTTGTACAATGAGCAGTTCTTC
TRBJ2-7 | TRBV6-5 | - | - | CASSYSNSWLYEQYF | TGTGCCAGCAGTTACTCTAACAGTTGGTTGTACGAGCAGTACTTC
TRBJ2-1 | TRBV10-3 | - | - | CAILRDMDVDEQFF | TGTGCCATCCTGAGGGACATGGACGTGGATGAGCAGTTCTTC
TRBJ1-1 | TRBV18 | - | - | CASSPAGRTEAFF | TGTGCCAGCTCACCGGCGGGAAGGACTGAAGCTTTCTTT
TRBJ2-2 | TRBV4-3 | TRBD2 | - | CASSAGEREFHGELFF | TGCGCCAGCAGCGCCGGCGAGCGGGAGTTTCACGGGGAGCTGTTTTTT
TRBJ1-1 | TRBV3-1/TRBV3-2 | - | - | CASSDYRDRATEAFF | TGTGCCAGCAGCGACTACAGGGATAGGGCCACTGAAGCTTTCTTT
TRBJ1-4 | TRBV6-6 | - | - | CASIPRAGEKLFF | TGTGCCAGCATCCCCCGGGCGGGTGAAAAACTGTTTTTT
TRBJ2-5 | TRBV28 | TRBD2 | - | CASSLGGLGSETQYF | TGTGCCAGCAGTTTAGGTGGACTAGGTTCTGAGACCCAGTACTTC
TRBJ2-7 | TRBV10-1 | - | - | CAATYEQYF | TGCGCAGCTACCTACGAGCAGTACTTC
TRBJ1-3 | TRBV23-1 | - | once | CASSQSRGPNTIYF | TGCGCCAGCAGTCAATCCCGGGGTCCAAACACCATATATTTT